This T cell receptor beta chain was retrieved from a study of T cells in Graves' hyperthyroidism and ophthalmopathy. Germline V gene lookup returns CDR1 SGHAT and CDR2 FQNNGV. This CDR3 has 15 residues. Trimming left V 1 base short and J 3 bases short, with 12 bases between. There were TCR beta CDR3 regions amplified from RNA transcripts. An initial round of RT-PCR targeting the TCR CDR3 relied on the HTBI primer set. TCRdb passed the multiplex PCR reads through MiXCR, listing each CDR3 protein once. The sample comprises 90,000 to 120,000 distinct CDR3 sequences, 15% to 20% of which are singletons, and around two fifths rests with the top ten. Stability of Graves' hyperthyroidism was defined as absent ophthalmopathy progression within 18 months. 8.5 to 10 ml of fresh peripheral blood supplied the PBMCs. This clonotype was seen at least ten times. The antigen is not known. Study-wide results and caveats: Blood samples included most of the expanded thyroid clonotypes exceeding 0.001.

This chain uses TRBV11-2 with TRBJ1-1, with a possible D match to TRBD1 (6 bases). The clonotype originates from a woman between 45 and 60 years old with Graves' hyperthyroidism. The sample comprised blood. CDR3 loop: CASSLGQGWDTEAFF. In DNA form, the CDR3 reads TGTGCCAGCAGCTTAGGCCAGGGGTGGGACACTGAAGCTTTCTTT.